A selection of T cell receptor beta chains follows, all from one sample in a study of OX40 agonist ivuxolimab in advanced cancers. Produced via immunoSEQ multiplex PCR; TCRdb's table is partial and in-frame only. The sample includes roughly 71,000 clones, 75% to 85% of them seen just once. The specimen comprised CD4+ or CD8+ T cells sorted from blood, sampled in a trial of the OX40 agonist ivuxolimab. Receptors originate from an adult with an advanced solid tumor such as melanoma, head and neck, liver or kidney cancer. Each CDR3 is given with its conserved first and last residue. A D gene is named only where the DNA matches it firmly. A row's size may be missing; if present it is once, few, many or a size class.

J gene,D gene,V gene,clone size,CDR3 protein,CDR3 DNA
TRBJ2-1,-,TRBV27,-,CASSLVQGNDEQFF,TGTGCCAGCAGTCTAGTCCAGGGTAATGATGAGCAGTTCTTC
TRBJ1-5,TRBD1,TRBV6-6,-,CASTLTGGSNQPQHF,TGTGCCAGCACCCTGACAGGGGGGAGCAATCAGCCCCAGCATTTT
TRBJ2-1,TRBD2,TRBV19,-,CASSWGQREYNEQFF,TGTGCCAGTAGCTGGGGCCAGCGGGAATACAATGAGCAGTTCTTC
TRBJ1-5,-,TRBV2,-,CASSEAARGNQPQHF,TGTGCCAGCAGTGAAGCGGCACGCGGAAATCAGCCCCAGCATTTT
TRBJ1-3,TRBD1,TRBV19,-,CASTRTGTGNTIYF,TGTGCCAGTACCCGGACAGGGACTGGAAACACCATATATTTT
TRBJ1-3,-,TRBV28,-,CASGTTGTSGGRNTIYF,TGTGCCAGCGGGACGACCGGGACATCTGGAGGGAGAAACACCATATATTTT
TRBJ1-2,-,TRBV6-6,-,CASIGSGWLGGYTF,TGTGCCAGCATCGGTTCAGGGTGGCTGGGAGGCTACACCTTC
TRBJ2-4,-,TRBV18,-,CASSPRYTSRAKNIQYF,TGTGCCAGCTCACCACGTTATACTTCGAGGGCTAAAAACATTCAGTACTTC
TRBJ1-1,TRBD1,TRBV7-9,-,CASSLATGGWTEAFF,TGTGCCAGCAGCTTAGCGACAGGGGGGTGGACTGAAGCTTTCTTT
TRBJ2-1,TRBD2,TRBV28,-,CASSLELAGVNEQFF,TGTGCCAGCAGTTTAGAACTAGCGGGAGTCAATGAGCAGTTCTTC
TRBJ2-3,TRBD1,TRBV6-1,-,CASRGDRGSTDTQYF,TGTGCCAGCAGGGGGGACAGGGGTAGCACAGATACGCAGTATTTT
TRBJ2-6,TRBD2,TRBV7-9,once,CASSLRFLAGGSGANVLTF,TGTGCCAGCAGCCTACGCTTCCTAGCGGGAGGCTCTGGGGCCAACGTCCTGACTTTC
TRBJ2-7,-,TRBV5-6,few,CASSSGTLYEQYF,TGTGCCAGCAGCTCAGGGACACTCTACGAGCAGTACTTC
TRBJ2-1,-,TRBV5-5,medium-sized,CASSLPVSNEQFF,TGTGCCAGCAGCTTGCCAGTTAGCAATGAGCAGTTCTTC
TRBJ2-3,-,TRBV7-9,-,CASSPGRGVIQASTDTQYF,TGTGCCAGCAGTCCCGGGCGCGGGGTGATTCAAGCTAGCACAGATACGCAGTATTTT
TRBJ1-2,-,TRBV6-6,-,CASSYSAGDGGYTF,TGTGCCAGCAGTTACTCGGCAGGGGATGGAGGCTACACCTTC
TRBJ1-2,TRBD1,TRBV6-1,-,CASRPGQRTDGYTF,TGTGCCAGCAGGCCGGGACAGAGGACGGATGGCTACACCTTC
TRBJ1-2,-,TRBV7-9,-,CASSSAQGSDYTF,TGTGCCAGCAGCTCAGCCCAGGGTTCCGACTACACCTTC
TRBJ2-5,-,TRBV7-9,-,CASSLVRGRGGETQYF,TGTGCCAGCAGCTTAGTGCGCGGGAGAGGGGGAGAGACCCAGTACTTC
TRBJ2-2,TRBD2,TRBV27,few,CASSFLAGTGELFF,TGTGCCAGCAGTTTCCTAGCGGGTACCGGGGAGCTGTTTTTT
TRBJ2-7,-,TRBV28,-,CASTSRGIEQYF,TGTGCCAGCACCTCGCGGGGCATCGAGCAGTACTTC
TRBJ2-7,-,TRBV7-2,-,CASSLLHHSYEQYF,TGTGCCAGCAGCTTACTCCACCACTCCTACGAGCAGTACTTC
TRBJ2-5,-,TRBV20-1,-,CSARGATQYF,TGCAGTGCGAGAGGAGCGACCCAGTACTTC
TRBJ1-2,TRBD1,TRBV27,-,CASSFGPQGGYTF,TGTGCCAGCAGTTTTGGCCCACAGGGGGGCTACACCTTC
TRBJ1-1,TRBD1,TRBV7-2,-,CASSPQGVEGEAFF,TGTGCCAGCAGCCCACAGGGGGTTGAAGGTGAAGCTTTCTTT
TRBJ2-1,-,TRBV7-2,few,CASSLTRQNNEQFF,TGTGCCAGCAGCTTAACCAGACAAAACAATGAGCAGTTCTTC
TRBJ2-5,-,TRBV7-2,-,CASSLRTQETQYF,TGTGCCAGCAGCTTAAGGACGCAAGAGACCCAGTACTTC
TRBJ2-7,TRBD2,TRBV6-6,-,CASSYGASGPYEQYF,TGTGCCAGCAGTTACGGGGCTAGCGGTCCCTACGAGCAGTACTTC
TRBJ2-5,-,TRBV27,-,CASSLGDWGETQYF,TGTGCCAGCAGTCTCGGGGATTGGGGAGAGACCCAGTACTTC